One and the same sample provided the 18 T cell receptor beta chains below, sequenced in a study of T cell responses to AZD1222 COVID-19 vaccine. Generated by immunoSEQ multiplex PCR, the TCRdb table keeps only in-frame clones and is missing some. The sample includes 160,000 or so clones, approximately 86% of them seen just once. Source: peripheral blood, taken after recovery from COVID-19. The receptors here all came from an adult who had recovered from COVID-19.

A single count supports this clone. The chain employs TRBV11-3 and TRBJ1-1, with D possibly TRBD1 on 5 matching bases. The V end was cut by 2 bases, the J end by 5 bases, with 12 bases between. The CDR3 covers 14 residues. Per germline, CDR1 SGHNT and CDR2 YENEEA. CDR3 loop: CASSLNWGETEAFF. The CDR3 DNA reads as TGTGCCAGCAGCTTAAATTGGGGGGAAACTGAAGCTTTCTTT.

The rearrangement joins TRBV6-1 to TRBJ2-3; no clear D gene. Trimming took off 1 base at V and 11 bases at J, with 10 bases between the two ends. This CDR3 has 12 residues. Germline V gene sequence: CDR1 MNHNS, CDR2 SASEGT. CDR3 nucleotides: TGTGCCAGCAGTGAAGAGGCCCCAAGGCAGTATTTT. Protein: CASSEEAPRQYF.

The J gene is TRBJ1-3, the V gene TRBV19; D not certain. The CDR3 is 17 amino acids. The germline CDR1 and CDR2 sequences are LNHDA and SQIVND (reference sequence). Trimming took off 5 bases at V and 0 bases at J, with 17 bases between the two ends. The CDR3 DNA follows: TGTGCCAGTAGTTCCCGAGGAACGGGCCACTCTGGAAACACCATATATTTT. This sequence encodes CASSSRGTGHSGNTIYF.

The chain recombines TRBV5-6 with TRBJ2-5; D may be TRBD1 (6 bases). Germline V gene data show CDR1 as SGHDT and CDR2 as YYEEEE. V lost 1 base and J lost 5, with 6 bases in between. This CDR3 region has 12 residues. CDR3 DNA sequence: TGTGCCAGCAGCTTGACAGGGGAGACCCAGTACTTC. Encoded protein: CASSLTGETQYF.

J is TRBJ2-6 and V is TRBV11-3; TRBD2 aligns across 8 bases. V lost 2 bases, J lost 0 bases, and 3 bases stayed unmatched. Germline CDR1 and CDR2: SGHNT and YENEEA. The CDR3 spans 17 residues. CDR3 in DNA: TGTGCCAGCAGCTTAACTAGCGGAAACTCTGGGGCCAACGTCCTGACTTTC. It yields the protein CASSLTSGNSGANVLTF.

V gene TRBV4-3 combines with J gene TRBJ2-7, with TRBD1 as a possible D gene (6 bases). Trimming cost V 1 base and J 0 bases, with 10 bases left between them. The CDR3 is made up of 15 amino acids. Germline values: CDR1 LGHNA, CDR2 YSLEER. This chain's CDR3 is CASSQVTGFSYEQYF. The DNA of the CDR3 is TGCGCCAGCAGCCAAGTGACAGGATTCTCCTACGAGCAGTACTTC.

V is TRBV6-5 and J is TRBJ2-7, with 10 bases fitting TRBD2. With V trimmed by 4 bases and J by 1 base, 4 bases remained unmatched. The germline V gene encodes CDR1 MNHEY and CDR2 SVGAGI. This CDR3 comprises 15 residues. In DNA form, the CDR3 reads TGTGCCAGCAGTTCGACTAGCGGGCAATCCTACGAGCAGTACTTC. Protein product: CASSSTSGQSYEQYF.

This rearrangement joins TRBV7-9 to TRBJ1-1; D may be TRBD1 (5 bases). This CDR3 region has 15 residues. Trimming left V 5 bases short and J 1 base short, with 14 bases between. Per the germline V gene, CDR1 is SEHNR and CDR2 is FQNEAQ (reference sequence). The CDR3 here is CASSPYGAANTEAFF. In DNA, the CDR3 is TGTGCCAGCAGCCCGTATGGGGCAGCGAACACTGAAGCTTTCTTT.

The chain couples TRBV28 to TRBJ1-5; D ambiguous. The ends were cut back, 2 bases at V and 2 bases at J, with 10 bases in the middle. CDR3 length: 15 residues. Looked up from germline, CDR1 is MDHEN and CDR2 is SYDVKM. The CDR3 DNA reads as TGTGCCAGCAGTTTAAGGGCCAGCGGCAATCAGCCCCAGCATTTT. Its translation is CASSLRASGNQPQHF.

This clone has a single count. The chain recombines TRBV19 with TRBJ1-2; a weak D match, TRBD1 (6 bases). V was pared by 3 bases and J by 4 bases, with 18 bases between. The CDR3 has 16 amino acids. The germline gives CDR1 LNHDA, CDR2 SQIVND (reference sequence). This CDR3 is CASSIPRGQRVYGYTF. The CDR3, as DNA: TGTGCCAGTAGTATCCCTCGGGGGCAGCGCGTCTATGGCTACACCTTC.

The chain joins TRBV4-1 to TRBJ1-1, with a tentative D call TRBD1 (5 bases). The germline V and J ends were trimmed by 2 bases and 0 bases, with 19 bases remaining between them. The germline CDR1 and CDR2 sequences are MGHRA and YSYEKL. The CDR3 runs 18 residues. The CDR3 reads CASSQRIVLEGLNTEAFF. The DNA of the CDR3 is TGCGCCAGCAGCCAAAGGATCGTCCTTGAGGGGTTGAACACTGAAGCTTTCTTT.

V usage is TRBV18 and J usage is TRBJ1-1; TRBD1 matches 9 bases. Looked up from germline, CDR1 is KGHSH and CDR2 is LQKENI. V dropped 2 bases and J dropped 1; count of bases not matched to a gene: 8. There are 17 residues in the CDR3. The CDR3 loop reads CASSPSPGTGPNTEAFF. DNA of the CDR3: TGTGCCAGCTCACCAAGCCCTGGGACAGGGCCGAACACTGAAGCTTTCTTT.

The rearrangement links TRBV7-3 to TRBJ2-1, with D possibly being TRBD1 or TRBD2 (6 bases each). The length of the CDR3 is 15 residues. CDR1 and CDR2 (germline): SGHTA, FQGTGA. V lost 1 base and J lost 9, with 16 bases in between. The CDR3: CASSLMGASVGEQFF. In DNA form, the CDR3 reads TGTGCCAGCAGCTTAATGGGGGCTAGCGTTGGTGAGCAGTTCTTC.

The chain has TRBV2 and TRBJ1-6; D remains ambiguous. Germline loops: CDR1 SNHLY, CDR2 FYNNEI. The V end lost 8 bases, the J end lost 9 bases, and 11 bases lay between the germline ends. CDR3 length equals 12 residues. DNA of the CDR3: TGTGCCAGCGGTGTTGACGCTTCACCCCTCCACTTT. Translated, it gives CASGVDASPLHF.

The chain uses TRBV3-1 (or the pseudogene TRBV3-2) and TRBJ2-1; 16 bases are a match to TRBD2. Germline V lookup: CDR1 LGHDT, CDR2 YNNKEL (reference sequence). V lost 3 bases to trimming and J lost 6 bases; unmatched junction nucleotides: 11. CDR3 length: 19 residues. The CDR3 sequence is CASSHAGLAGGPHSNEQFF. DNA of the CDR3: TGTGCCAGCAGCCATGCGGGACTAGCGGGGGGGCCCCACTCCAATGAGCAGTTCTTC.

This chain uses TRBV28 with TRBJ2-1, with 14 bases that match TRBD2. Germline CDR1 is MDHEN and CDR2 is SYDVKM. V lost 5 bases to trimming and J lost 5 bases; unmatched junction nucleotides: 2. The CDR3 has 15 amino acids. This CDR3 reads CASSPGLAGDNEQFF. DNA for the CDR3: TGTGCCAGCAGTCCGGGACTAGCGGGAGACAATGAGCAGTTCTTC. Complete variable domain (other parts from reference TRBV28 and TRBJ2-1): DVKVTQSSRYLVKRTGEKVFLECVQDMDHENMFWYRQDPGLGLRLIYFSYDVKMKEKGDIPEGYSVSREKKERFSLILESASTNQTSMYLCASSPGLAGDNEQFFGPGTRLTVL.

The rearrangement links TRBV28 to TRBJ2-7; 11 nucleotides agree with TRBD2. Germline CDR1 MDHEN, CDR2 SYDVKM. The CDR3 loop spans 15 amino acids. The J segment lost 0 bases and the V segment lost 2 bases, leaving 0 bases of the junction unmatched. CDR3 nucleotides: TGTGCCAGCAGTTTAACTAGCGGGAGCTCCTACGAGCAGTACTTC. It translates to CASSLTSGSSYEQYF.

The chain carries TRBV7-2 and TRBJ2-7, with 9 bases matching TRBD1. The V segment lost 6 bases and the J segment 4 bases; nucleotides outside the gene matches: 1. Germline assignment: CDR1 SGHTA and CDR2 FQGNSA. The CDR3 loop spans 12 amino acids. The CDR3 DNA reads TGTGCCAGCAGAGGACAGGGGTACGAGCAGTACTTC. Translated: CASRGQGYEQYF. The entire variable domain, with the rest obtained from reference TRBV7-2 and TRBJ2-7, is as follows: GAGVSQSPSNKVTEKGKDVELRCDPISGHTALYWYRQSLGQGLEFLIYFQGNSAPDKSGLPSDRFSAERTGGSVSTLTIQRTQQEDSAVYLCASRGQGYEQYFGPGTRLTVT.